This T cell receptor beta chain came from a study of beta chain features in type 1 diabetes. Expressed TCRB transcripts got sequenced, as all isolated RNA was reverse transcribed. This table comes from immunoSEQ multiplex PCR, and its TCRdb copy is limited to in-frame clones, with some not included. The sample shows fewer than 250,000 clones, roughly 14% of them seen only once. The clonotype was recovered from a woman aged 40 to 49 in good health. The sequencing sample was made of naive CD4+ T cells from blood.

CDR3 amino acids: CATSQGGGQPQHF. CDR3 DNA: TGTGCCACCTCCCAAGGGGGTGGGCAGCCCCAGCATTTT. The chain combines TRBV6-1 with TRBJ1-5; TRBD1 is a possible D gene (6 bases). The germline V gene has CDR1 MNHNS and CDR2 SASEGT. The CDR3 covers 13 residues. Deletions cut 10 bases from V and 7 bases from J, with 17 bases between.